Shown below are 13 T cell receptor beta chains from a single sample sequenced in a study of blood T cell repertoires in COVID-19. Clones were read by immunoSEQ multiplex PCR, and TCRdb kept only the in-frame ones, dropping some. This table holds hundreds of thousands of clones, 70% to 90% found once. Specimen: PBMCs or T cells enriched from blood (not recorded which). Source of these receptors: a man aged 25-45 years who had recovered from COVID-19.

The chain combines TRBV5-1 with TRBJ2-2; 8 nucleotides line up with TRBD2. Looked up from germline, CDR1 is SGHRS and CDR2 is YFSETQ. The V gene end was trimmed by 4 bases and the J gene end by 7 bases; junction bases not matched to a gene: 9. The CDR3 runs 15 residues. CDR3 protein: CASSPRLARNGELFF. Here the CDR3 DNA reads TGCGCCAGCAGCCCACGACTAGCGAGAAACGGGGAGCTGTTTTTT.

This chain connects TRBV6-2 or TRBV6-3 to TRBJ2-4; 8 bases are shared with TRBD2. CDR1 and CDR2 (germline): MNHEY, SVGEGT. The CDR3 covers 16 residues. The junction had 12 bases not matched to a gene; V was cut back by 5 bases and J by 6 bases. CDR3 DNA: TGTGCCAGCAGTCCCCGGGGGGGTAATCGTGGAAACATTCAGTACTTC. Encoded protein: CASSPRGGNRGNIQYF.

The rearrangement uses TRBV18 and TRBJ1-3; 9 positions match TRBD1. The germline CDR1 and CDR2 sequences are KGHSH and LQKENI. J lost 1 base, V lost 6 bases, and 4 bases had no gene match. This CDR3 has 15 amino acids. CDR3 bases: TGTGCCAGCTCTTCCGGGACAGGGTCTGGAAACACCATATATTTT. Amino acids: CASSSGTGSGNTIYF.

V and J are TRBV7-2 and TRBJ1-2; 9 bases are a match to TRBD1. V shed 5 bases, J shed 8 bases, and the junction held 18 bases outside the gene matches. The germline V gene encodes CDR1 SGHTA and CDR2 FQGNSA. CDR3 size: 17 residues. CDR3 in DNA: TGTGCCAGCAGCCCCGGACAGGGGCGAGGGGTAGAAGGAGGCTACACCTTC. Translated: CASSPGQGRGVEGGYTF.

The gene calls are TRBV10-1 and TRBJ2-2; D is undetermined. The CDR3 extends over 13 amino acids. CDR1 is WNHNN, CDR2 SYGVQD, per germline (reference sequence). V was clipped by 4 bases and J by 7 bases, with 10 bases between them. CDR3: CASSGNRYGELFF. In DNA form, the CDR3 reads TGCGCCAGCAGTGGTAATCGGTACGGGGAGCTGTTTTTT.

This chain joins TRBV15 and TRBJ1-1; D unresolved. The CDR3 is 15 residues long. Per germline, CDR1 LNHNV and CDR2 YYDKDF (reference sequence). Trimming removed 3 bases from V and 3 bases from J, with 14 bases in between. The CDR3 region is CATSSEGVKYTEAFF. The CDR3 region has the DNA TGTGCCACCAGCAGTGAGGGCGTGAAGTACACTGAAGCTTTCTTT. The full variable domain, in which reference TRBV15 and TRBJ1-1 provide the parts outside the CDR3, is DAMVIQNPRYQVTQFGKPVTLSCSQTLNHNVMYWYQQKSSQAPKLLFHYYDKDFNNEADTPDNFQSRRPNTSFCFLDIRSPGLGDTAMYLCATSSEGVKYTEAFFGQGTRLTVV.

The chain has TRBV19 and TRBJ2-3; the D is unclear. The CDR3 length is 11 residues. Per germline, CDR1 LNHDA and CDR2 SQIVND (reference sequence). V lost 6 bases, J lost 5 bases, and 6 bases lay in between. The CDR3 DNA reads as TGTGCCAGTAGCATACGAGATACGCAGTATTTT. It translates to CASSIRDTQYF. Complete variable domain (other parts from reference TRBV19 and TRBJ2-3): DGGITQSPKYLFRKEGQNVTLSCEQNLNHDAMYWYRQDPGQGLRLIYYSQIVNDFQKGDIAEGYSVSREKKESFPLTVTSAQKNPTAFYLCASSIRDTQYFGPGTRLTVL.

The V call is TRBV7-9, the J call TRBJ2-1; 10 bases are shared with TRBD2. There are 18 residues in the CDR3. Germline CDR1 reads SEHNR; CDR2 reads FQNEAQ (reference sequence). Unmatched junction bases numbered 12, after V lost 0 bases and J lost 7 bases. This CDR3 is CASSLAGPSGGKGNEQFF. The CDR3 bases are TGTGCCAGCAGCTTAGCCGGGCCTAGCGGGGGTAAGGGGAATGAGCAGTTCTTC.

This rearrangement joins TRBV7-9 to TRBJ2-3; a possible D gene is TRBD1 (7 bases). This CDR3 spans 15 amino acids. Trimming pared 4 bases from V and 2 bases from J, leaving 13 bases between. Germline CDR1 SEHNR, CDR2 FQNEAQ (reference sequence). This CDR3 reads CASSSGGQLTDTQYF. The CDR3 DNA reads TGTGCCAGCAGCTCCGGGGGACAGCTCACAGATACGCAGTATTTT.

The V call is TRBV4-2, the J call TRBJ2-5; TRBD2 might be the D (6 bases). The CDR3 has 15 amino acids. The germline CDR1 and CDR2 sequences are LGHNA and YNFKEQ. Trimming removed 7 bases from V and 2 bases from J, with 17 bases in between. CDR3 amino acids: CASTGLYGGQETQYF. The CDR3 DNA sequence: TGTGCCAGCACCGGTCTCTACGGGGGACAAGAGACCCAGTACTTC.

This clone was recorded a few times. The genes are TRBV27 and TRBJ1-4, with D possibly matching TRBD1 (6 bases). Germline V gives CDR1 MNHEY, CDR2 SMNVEV (reference sequence). Trimming removed 2 bases at V and 7 bases at J, with 11 bases between. The CDR3 contains 14 residues. The CDR3: CASSLAGEGEKLFF. The DNA for the CDR3 is TGTGCCAGCAGTTTAGCAGGGGAAGGTGAAAAACTGTTTTTT.

The chain links TRBV19 to TRBJ2-5; 8 nucleotides line up with TRBD1. Germline assignment: CDR1 LNHDA and CDR2 SQIVND (reference sequence). The CDR3 spans 15 residues. V dropped 5 bases and J dropped 5; count of bases not matched to a gene: 10. This CDR3 is CASSQWTGLGETQYF. The CDR3 DNA reads as TGTGCCAGTAGTCAATGGACAGGGCTTGGGGAGACCCAGTACTTC.

The chain carries TRBV18 and TRBJ2-7; D call uncertain. The length of the CDR3 is 13 residues. V lost 6 bases to trimming and J lost 2 bases, with 11 bases between them. In germline, CDR1 is KGHSH, CDR2 LQKENI. The CDR3 reads CASSPDMPYEQYF. CDR3 bases: TGTGCCAGCTCTCCTGACATGCCCTACGAGCAGTACTTC.